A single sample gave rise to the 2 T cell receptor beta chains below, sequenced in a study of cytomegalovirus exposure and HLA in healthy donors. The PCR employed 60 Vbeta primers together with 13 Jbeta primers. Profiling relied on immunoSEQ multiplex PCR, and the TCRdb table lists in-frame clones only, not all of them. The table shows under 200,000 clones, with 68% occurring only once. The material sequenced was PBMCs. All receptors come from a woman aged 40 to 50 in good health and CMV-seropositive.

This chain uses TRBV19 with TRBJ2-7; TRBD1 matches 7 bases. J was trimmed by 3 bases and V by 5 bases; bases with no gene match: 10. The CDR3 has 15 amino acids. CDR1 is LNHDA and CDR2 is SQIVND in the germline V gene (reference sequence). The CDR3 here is CASSPPGQFVYEQYF. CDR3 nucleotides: TGTGCCAGTAGTCCTCCGGGACAGTTCGTCTACGAGCAGTACTTC.

The CDR3 DNA follows: TGTGCCAGCACGATCAGGGGTGGTTATGAGCAGTTCTTC. Its protein product is CASTIRGGYEQFF. This rearrangement joins TRBV2 to TRBJ2-1, with D perhaps matching TRBD1 (6 bases). The CDR3 runs 13 residues. V lost 7 bases to trimming and J lost 8 bases, with 15 bases between them. CDR1 is SNHLY, CDR2 FYNNEI, per germline. Looking up the rest from reference TRBV2 and TRBJ2-1 gives the full variable domain: EPEVTQTPSHQVTQMGQEVILRCVPISNHLYFYWYRQILGQKVEFLVSFYNNEISEKSEIFDDQFSVERPDGSNFTLKIRSTKLEDSAMYFCASTIRGGYEQFFGPGTRLTVL.